This T cell receptor (beta chain) was identified in a study of blood T cell repertoires in COVID-19. The repertoire was sequenced with immunoSEQ multiplex PCR; TCRdb's copy has only in-frame clones and lacks some. The sample carries under 350,000 clones, roughly 90% recorded once. The CDR3 is made up of 12 amino acids. Trimming took off 6 bases at V and 4 bases at J, with 7 bases between the two ends. CDR1 MNHEY and CDR2 SVGEGT come from the germline V gene. V is TRBV6-2 or TRBV6-3 and J is TRBJ1-5; no clear D. The specimen sequenced was PBMCs or T cells enriched from blood (not recorded which). The TCR sequence derives from a man between 60 and 75 years old who had recovered from COVID-19. The CDR3 DNA reads as TGTGCCAGCAGCCTGTATAATCAGCCCCAGCATTTT. It encodes CASSLYNQPQHF.